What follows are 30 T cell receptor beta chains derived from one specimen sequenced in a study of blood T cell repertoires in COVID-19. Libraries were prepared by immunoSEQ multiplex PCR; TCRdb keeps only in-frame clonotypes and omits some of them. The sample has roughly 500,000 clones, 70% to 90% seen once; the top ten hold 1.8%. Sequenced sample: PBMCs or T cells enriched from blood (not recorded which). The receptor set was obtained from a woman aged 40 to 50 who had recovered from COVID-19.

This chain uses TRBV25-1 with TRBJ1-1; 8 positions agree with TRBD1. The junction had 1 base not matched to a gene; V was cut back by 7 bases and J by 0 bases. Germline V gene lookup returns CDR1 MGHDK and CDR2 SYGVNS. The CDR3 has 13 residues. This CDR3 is CASTDRVNTEAFF. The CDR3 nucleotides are TGTGCCAGCACGGACAGGGTGAACACTGAAGCTTTCTTT. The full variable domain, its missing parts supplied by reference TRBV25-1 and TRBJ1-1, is EADIYQTPRYLVIGTGKKITLECSQTMGHDKMYWYQQDPGMELHLIHYSYGVNSTEKGDLSSESTVSRIRTEHFPLTLESARPSHTSQYLCASTDRVNTEAFFGQGTRLTVV.

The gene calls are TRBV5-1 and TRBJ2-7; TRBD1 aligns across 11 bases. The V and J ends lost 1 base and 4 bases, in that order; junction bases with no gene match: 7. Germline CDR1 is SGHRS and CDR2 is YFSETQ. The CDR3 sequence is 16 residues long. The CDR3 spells CASSLWGQGVGYEQYF. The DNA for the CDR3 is TGCGCCAGCAGCTTGTGGGGACAGGGGGTCGGGTACGAGCAGTACTTC.

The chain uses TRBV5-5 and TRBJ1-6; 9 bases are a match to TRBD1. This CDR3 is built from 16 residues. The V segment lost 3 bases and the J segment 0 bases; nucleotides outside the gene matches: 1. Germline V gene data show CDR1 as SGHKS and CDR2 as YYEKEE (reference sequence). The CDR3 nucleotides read TGTGCCAGCAGCTCGGACAGGGGCTCCTATAATTCACCCCTCCACTTT. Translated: CASSSDRGSYNSPLHF.

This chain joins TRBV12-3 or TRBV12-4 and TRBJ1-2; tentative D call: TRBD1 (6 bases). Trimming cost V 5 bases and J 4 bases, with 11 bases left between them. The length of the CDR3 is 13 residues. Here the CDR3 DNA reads TGTGCCAGCAGTATTGGGGACATCTATGGCTACACCTTC. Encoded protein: CASSIGDIYGYTF.

CDR3 DNA sequence: TGTGCCAGCAGCTTAGGGGACTCCGCCTACGAGCAGTACTTC. As protein: CASSLGDSAYEQYF. The chain is built from TRBV13 and TRBJ2-7; perhaps TRBD2 as D (5 bases). CDR1 and CDR2 (germline): PRHDT, FYEKMQ (reference sequence). Trimming cost V 0 bases and J 2 bases, with 8 bases left between them. The CDR3 is 14 amino acids.

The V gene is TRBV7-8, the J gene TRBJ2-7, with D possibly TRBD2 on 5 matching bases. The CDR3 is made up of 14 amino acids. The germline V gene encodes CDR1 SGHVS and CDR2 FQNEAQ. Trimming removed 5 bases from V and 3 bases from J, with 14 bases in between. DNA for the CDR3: TGTGCCAGCAGCCTCCCCCAGAGGGTCTACGAGCAGTACTTC. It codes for CASSLPQRVYEQYF.

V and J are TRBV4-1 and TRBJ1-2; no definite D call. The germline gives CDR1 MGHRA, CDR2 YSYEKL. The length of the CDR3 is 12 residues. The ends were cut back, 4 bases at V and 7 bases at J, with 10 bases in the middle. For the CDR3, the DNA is TGCGCCAGCAGCCCCGACTATCGTGGCTACACCTTC. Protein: CASSPDYRGYTF.

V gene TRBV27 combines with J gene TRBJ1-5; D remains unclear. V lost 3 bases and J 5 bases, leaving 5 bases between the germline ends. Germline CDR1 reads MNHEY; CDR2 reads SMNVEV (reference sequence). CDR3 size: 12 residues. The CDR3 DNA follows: TGTGCCAGCAGTTTTCTAGATCAGCCCCAGCATTTT. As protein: CASSFLDQPQHF.

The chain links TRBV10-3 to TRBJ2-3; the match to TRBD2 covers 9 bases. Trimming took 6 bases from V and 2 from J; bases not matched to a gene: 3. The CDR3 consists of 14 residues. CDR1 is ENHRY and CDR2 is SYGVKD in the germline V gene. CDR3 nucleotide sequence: TGTGCCATCAGGCGGGGGGGGCACACAGATACGCAGTATTTT. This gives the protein CAIRRGGHTDTQYF.

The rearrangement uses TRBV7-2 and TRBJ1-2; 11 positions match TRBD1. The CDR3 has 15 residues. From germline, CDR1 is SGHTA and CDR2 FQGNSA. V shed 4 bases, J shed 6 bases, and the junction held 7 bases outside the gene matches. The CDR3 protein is CASSWSGTGGDGYTF. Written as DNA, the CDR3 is TGTGCCAGCAGCTGGAGCGGGACAGGGGGTGATGGCTACACCTTC.

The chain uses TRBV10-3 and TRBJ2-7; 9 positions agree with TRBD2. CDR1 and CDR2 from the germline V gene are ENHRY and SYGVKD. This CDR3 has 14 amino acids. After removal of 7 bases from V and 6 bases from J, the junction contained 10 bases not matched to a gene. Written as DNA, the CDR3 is TGTGCCATCATGATTGGCGGGAGGGCCTCCGAGCAGTACTTC. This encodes CAIMIGGRASEQYF.

CDR3 in amino acids: CASSPNSGEQYF. The CDR3 DNA reads as TGTGCCAGCAGCCCTAACTCGGGGGAGCAGTACTTC. The chain recombines TRBV27 with TRBJ2-7, with D perhaps TRBD2 (5 bases). CDR3 length: 12 residues. CDR1 and CDR2 from the germline V gene are MNHEY and SMNVEV (reference sequence). Trimming took 6 bases from V and 7 from J, leaving 13 bases between them.

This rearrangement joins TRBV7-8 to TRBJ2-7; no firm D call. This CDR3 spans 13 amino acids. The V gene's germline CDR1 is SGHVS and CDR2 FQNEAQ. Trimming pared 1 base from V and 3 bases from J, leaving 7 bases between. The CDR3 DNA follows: TGTGCCAGCAGCTTAGGAACTTTCTACGAGCAGTACTTC. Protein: CASSLGTFYEQYF.

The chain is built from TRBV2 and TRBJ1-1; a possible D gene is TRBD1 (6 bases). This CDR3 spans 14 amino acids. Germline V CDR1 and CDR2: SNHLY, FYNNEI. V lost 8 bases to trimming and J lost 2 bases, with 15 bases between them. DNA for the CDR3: TGTGCCAGCGGGGGGGCCCTTAGCAACACTGAAGCTTTCTTT. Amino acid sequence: CASGGALSNTEAFF.

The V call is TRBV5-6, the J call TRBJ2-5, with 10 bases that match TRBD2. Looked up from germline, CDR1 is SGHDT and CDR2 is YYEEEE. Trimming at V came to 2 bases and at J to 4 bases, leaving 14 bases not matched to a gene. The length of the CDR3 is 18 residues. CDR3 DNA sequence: TGTGCCAGCAGCTTAGGGTCTAGCGGGAGTTTTAGGGGAGAGACCCAGTACTTC. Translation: CASSLGSSGSFRGETQYF.

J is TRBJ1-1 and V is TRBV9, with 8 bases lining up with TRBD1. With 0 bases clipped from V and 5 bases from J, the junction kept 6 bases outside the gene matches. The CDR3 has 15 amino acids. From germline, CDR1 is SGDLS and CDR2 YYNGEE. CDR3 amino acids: CASSVVNRGKTEAFF. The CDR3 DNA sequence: TGTGCCAGCAGCGTAGTGAACAGGGGGAAAACTGAAGCTTTCTTT.

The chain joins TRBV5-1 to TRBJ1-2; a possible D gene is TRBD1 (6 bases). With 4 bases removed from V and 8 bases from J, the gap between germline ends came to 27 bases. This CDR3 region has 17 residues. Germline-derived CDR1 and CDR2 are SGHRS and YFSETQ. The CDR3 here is CASSPTYREKGPWGYTF. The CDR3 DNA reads TGCGCCAGCAGCCCTACATACAGGGAGAAGGGTCCATGGGGCTACACCTTC.

This CDR3 is CASSQSTSGRAREQFF. The CDR3 DNA reads as TGCGCCAGCAGCCAATCAACTAGCGGGAGGGCCCGTGAGCAGTTCTTC. The gene calls are TRBV4-3 and TRBJ2-1; TRBD2 agrees at 13 bases. The CDR3 has 16 residues. Losses at the gene ends were 2 bases for V and 9 bases for J; bases not matched to a gene: 7. Germline V CDR1 and CDR2: LGHNA, YSLEER.

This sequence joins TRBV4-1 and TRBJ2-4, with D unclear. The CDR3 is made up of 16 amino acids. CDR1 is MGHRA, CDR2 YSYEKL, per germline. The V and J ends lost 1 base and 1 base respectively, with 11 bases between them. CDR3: CASSQVLILAKNIQYF. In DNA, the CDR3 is TGCGCCAGCAGCCAAGTTCTTATCCTTGCCAAAAACATTCAGTACTTC.

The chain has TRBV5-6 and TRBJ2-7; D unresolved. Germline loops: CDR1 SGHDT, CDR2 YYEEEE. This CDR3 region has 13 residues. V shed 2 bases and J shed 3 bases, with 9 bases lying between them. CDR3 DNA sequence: TGTGCCAGCAGCTTCGCCAGTTTCTACGAGCAGTACTTC. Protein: CASSFASFYEQYF. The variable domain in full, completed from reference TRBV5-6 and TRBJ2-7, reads DAGVTQSPTHLIKTRGQQVTLRCSPKSGHDTVSWYQQALGQGPQFIFQYYEEEERQRGNFPDRFSGHQFPNYSSELNVNALLLGDSALYLCASSFASFYEQYFGPGTRLTVT.

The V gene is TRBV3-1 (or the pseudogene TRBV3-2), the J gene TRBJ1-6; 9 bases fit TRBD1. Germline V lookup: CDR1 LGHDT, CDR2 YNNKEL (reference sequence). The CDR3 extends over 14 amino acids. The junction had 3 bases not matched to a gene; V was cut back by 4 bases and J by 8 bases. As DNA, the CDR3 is TGTGCCAGCAGCCTCCGGGACAGGGATTCACCCCTCCACTTT. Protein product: CASSLRDRDSPLHF.

CDR3 in DNA: TGTGCCAGCTCACCTTTGACGGGGACTGACGAGCAGTACTTC. This translates into CASSPLTGTDEQYF. This rearrangement joins TRBV18 to TRBJ2-7, with TRBD2 as a possible D gene (6 bases). The CDR3 spans 14 residues. CDR1 and CDR2 (germline): KGHSH, LQKENI. V shed 3 bases and J shed 5 bases, with 14 bases lying between them.

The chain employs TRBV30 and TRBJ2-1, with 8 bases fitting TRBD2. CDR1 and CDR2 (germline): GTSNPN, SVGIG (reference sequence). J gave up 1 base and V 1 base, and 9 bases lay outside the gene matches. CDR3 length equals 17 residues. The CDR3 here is CAWSALAGTRSYNEQFF. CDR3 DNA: TGTGCCTGGAGTGCCCTGGCCGGGACTAGATCCTACAATGAGCAGTTCTTC.

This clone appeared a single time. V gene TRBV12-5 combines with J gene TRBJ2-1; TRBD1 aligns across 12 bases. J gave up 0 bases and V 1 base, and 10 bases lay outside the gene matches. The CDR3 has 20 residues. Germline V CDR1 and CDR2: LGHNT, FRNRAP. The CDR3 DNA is TGTGCTAGTGGTTTGGCCCCCGGGACAGGGGGCCTTAGCTCCTACAATGAGCAGTTCTTC. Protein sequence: CASGLAPGTGGLSSYNEQFF.

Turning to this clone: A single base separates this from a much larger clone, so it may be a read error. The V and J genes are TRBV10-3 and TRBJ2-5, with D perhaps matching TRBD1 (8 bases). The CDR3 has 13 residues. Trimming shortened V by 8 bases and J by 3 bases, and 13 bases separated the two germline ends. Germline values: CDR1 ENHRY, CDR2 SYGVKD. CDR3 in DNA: TGTGCCATCGGAACAGGGGGGGAAGAGACCCAGTACTTC. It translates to CAIGTGGEETQYF.

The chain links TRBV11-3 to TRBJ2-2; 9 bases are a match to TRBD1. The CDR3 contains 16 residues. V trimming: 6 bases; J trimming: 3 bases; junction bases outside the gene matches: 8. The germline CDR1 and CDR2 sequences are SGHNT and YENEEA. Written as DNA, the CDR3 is TGTGCCAGCAGTTTAAACAGGGGGCGGGACACCGGGGAGCTGTTTTTT. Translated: CASSLNRGRDTGELFF.

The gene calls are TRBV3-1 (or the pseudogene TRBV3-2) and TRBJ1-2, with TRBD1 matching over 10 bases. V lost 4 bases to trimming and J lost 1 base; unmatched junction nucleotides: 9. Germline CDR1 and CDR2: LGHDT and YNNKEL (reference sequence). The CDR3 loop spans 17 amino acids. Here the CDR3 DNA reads TGTGCCAGCAGCCGACCGGGACAGGGGATATTTAACTATGGCTACACCTTC. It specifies CASSRPGQGIFNYGYTF.

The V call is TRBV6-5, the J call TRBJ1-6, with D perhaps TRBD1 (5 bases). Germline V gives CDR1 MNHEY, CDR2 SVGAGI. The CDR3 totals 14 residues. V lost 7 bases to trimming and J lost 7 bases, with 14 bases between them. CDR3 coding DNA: TGTGCCAGCACCATGATCGGGGGAAATTCACCCCTCCACTTT. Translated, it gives CASTMIGGNSPLHF.

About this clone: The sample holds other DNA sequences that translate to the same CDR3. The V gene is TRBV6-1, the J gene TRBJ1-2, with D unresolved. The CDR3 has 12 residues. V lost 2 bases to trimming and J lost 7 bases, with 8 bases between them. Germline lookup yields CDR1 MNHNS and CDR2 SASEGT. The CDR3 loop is CASSETGVGYTF. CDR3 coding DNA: TGTGCCAGCAGTGAAACCGGGGTTGGCTACACCTTC.

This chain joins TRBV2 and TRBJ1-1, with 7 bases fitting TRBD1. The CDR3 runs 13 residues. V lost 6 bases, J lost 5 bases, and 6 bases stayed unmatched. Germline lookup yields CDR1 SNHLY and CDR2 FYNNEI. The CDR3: CASRGQGETEAFF. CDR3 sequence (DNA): TGTGCCAGCAGAGGTCAGGGGGAGACTGAAGCTTTCTTT. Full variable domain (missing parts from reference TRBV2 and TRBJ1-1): EPEVTQTPSHQVTQMGQEVILRCVPISNHLYFYWYRQILGQKVEFLVSFYNNEISEKSEIFDDQFSVERPDGSNFTLKIRSTKLEDSAMYFCASRGQGETEAFFGQGTRLTVV.